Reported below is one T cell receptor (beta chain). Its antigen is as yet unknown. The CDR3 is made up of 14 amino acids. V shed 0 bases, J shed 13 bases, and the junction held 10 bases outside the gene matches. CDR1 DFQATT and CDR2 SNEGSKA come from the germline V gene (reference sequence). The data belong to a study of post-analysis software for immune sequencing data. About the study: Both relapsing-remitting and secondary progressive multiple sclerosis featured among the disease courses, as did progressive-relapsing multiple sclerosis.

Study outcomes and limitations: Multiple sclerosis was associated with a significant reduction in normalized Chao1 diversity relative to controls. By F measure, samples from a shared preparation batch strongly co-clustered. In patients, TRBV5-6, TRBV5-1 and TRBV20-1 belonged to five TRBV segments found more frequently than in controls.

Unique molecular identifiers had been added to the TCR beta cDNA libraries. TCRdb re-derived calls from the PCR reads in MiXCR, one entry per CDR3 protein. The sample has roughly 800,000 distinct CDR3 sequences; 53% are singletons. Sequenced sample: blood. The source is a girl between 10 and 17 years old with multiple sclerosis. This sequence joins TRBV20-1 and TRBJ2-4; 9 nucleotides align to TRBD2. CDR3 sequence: CSARDGGGVVRQYF. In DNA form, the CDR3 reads TGCAGTGCTAGAGATGGCGGGGGGGTTGTAAGGCAGTACTTC.